The rows below give T cell receptor beta chains drawn from one sample of a study of blood T cell repertoires in COVID-19. Libraries were prepared by immunoSEQ multiplex PCR; TCRdb keeps only in-frame clonotypes and omits some of them. The sample lists about 140,000 clones, roughly 80% occurring once. The sequencing input was peripheral blood. Receptor source: a man aged 45-60 years with acute or convalescent COVID-19. CDR3s include the opening cysteine and the closing phenylalanine or tryptophan. The order of the fields is V gene, clone size, D gene, J gene, CDR3 protein, CDR3 DNA. D genes are given only for firm matches. Not every row has a clone size; where given, it reads once, few, many or a size class.

TRBV19,.,TRBD1,TRBJ1-2,CASSPRDRGNYGYTF,TGTGCCAGTAGTCCCAGGGACAGGGGCAACTATGGCTACACCTTC
TRBV7-2,.,TRBD1,TRBJ1-2,CASSRTGGLYGYTF,TGTGCCAGCAGCCGGACAGGGGGTCTCTATGGCTACACCTTC
TRBV5-3,.,.,TRBJ1-2,CARSPRWRGIVYGYTF,TGTGCCAGAAGCCCCCGCTGGAGAGGGATTGTCTATGGCTACACCTTC
TRBV6-2/TRBV6-3,few,.,TRBJ2-2,CASSQFWTTRGTGELFF,TGTGCCAGCAGTCAATTTTGGACTACTCGTGGCACCGGGGAGCTGTTTTTT
TRBV9,.,.,TRBJ1-1,CASSVVMGGSSNTEAFF,TGTGCCAGCAGCGTAGTAATGGGGGGTTCATCAAACACTGAAGCTTTCTTT
TRBV5-1,.,TRBD1,TRBJ1-6,CASSLLAGGQSPLHF,TGCGCCAGCAGCTTGCTGGCAGGGGGCCAATCACCCCTCCACTTT
TRBV14,.,.,TRBJ1-1,CASGAVNTEAFF,TGTGCCAGCGGCGCGGTGAACACTGAAGCTTTCTTT
TRBV25-1,.,TRBD2,TRBJ2-7,CASSGALGLAGGEQYF,TGTGCCAGCAGTGGAGCCCTGGGACTAGCGGGGGGAGAGCAGTACTTC
TRBV6-5,.,.,TRBJ1-5,CASRGGSNQPQHF,TGTGCCAGCAGAGGAGGGAGCAATCAGCCCCAGCATTTT
TRBV11-2,.,.,TRBJ2-5,CASSQRTAQETQYF,TGTGCCAGCAGCCAGCGGACAGCCCAAGAGACCCAGTACTTC
TRBV5-1,.,.,TRBJ1-3,CASSQGPGGNTIYF,TGCGCCAGCAGTCAGGGGCCCGGAGGAAACACCATATATTTT
TRBV19,.,.,TRBJ2-5,CASKSQLLETQYF,TGTGCCAGTAAATCACAGCTGCTCGAGACCCAGTACTTC
TRBV5-1,few,.,TRBJ2-2,CASRTPNTGELFF,TGCGCCAGCCGGACACCGAACACCGGGGAGCTGTTTTTT
TRBV5-1,.,.,TRBJ2-3,CASSVTGADTQYF,TGCGCCAGCAGCGTAACTGGGGCGGATACGCAGTATTTT
TRBV6-5,.,TRBD1,TRBJ1-6,CASSQDRGRSPLHF,TGTGCCAGCAGCCAAGACAGGGGGAGGTCACCCCTCCACTTT
TRBV5-1,.,TRBD2,TRBJ2-2,CASSFSAGVNTGELFF,TGCGCCAGCAGCTTTAGTGCGGGAGTTAACACCGGGGAGCTGTTTTTT
TRBV7-2,few,TRBD2,TRBJ2-1,CASSFLAGGYYNEQFF,TGTGCCAGCAGCTTTTTAGCGGGGGGGTATTACAATGAGCAGTTCTTC